This T cell receptor beta chain comes out of a study of molecular identifiers for immune sequencing clone quantification. From germline, CDR1 is MNHNS and CDR2 SASEGT. This CDR3 is built from 15 residues. Trimming took 1 base from V and 6 from J, leaving 13 bases between them. Notes on the study in general: The study found clones above 20 RNA copies held over 97% of effector molecules and under 1% in naive cells.

TCRdb ran MiXCR on the PCR reads and lists one entry per CDR3 protein. The sample holds 88,000 or so distinct CDR3 sequences, around a fifth seen once. This clonotype has ten or more counts. Its antigen is undetermined. Libraries used roughly 20,000 to 1,100,000 sorted naive CD8 T cells and 10%, 30% or 50% RNA input. The rearrangement links TRBV6-1 to TRBJ1-5; tentative D call: TRBD1 (5 bases). The sample taken for sequencing was naive CD8+ T cells from blood, with Jurkat cell RNA spiked in. Documented subset: FACS-sorted CD8+CD4-CCR7+CD45RA+ naive T cells. The receptor comes from a human donor in good health. Some libraries in this study had Jurkat cell RNA spiked in. This CDR3 reads CASSEVTLGAQPQHF. In DNA, the CDR3 is TGTGCCAGCAGTGAAGTCACGCTAGGGGCTCAGCCCCAGCATTTT.